A single sample gave rise to the 18 T cell receptor beta chains below, sequenced in a study of response to subunit inactivated influenza vaccine (dated by TCRdb to 2017 to 2018). Library preparation employed RT-PCR. Data came from an Illumina HiSeq 2500. The raw public reads went through TCRdb reprocessing: fastp at Q25, MiXCR clone calling, in-frame beta chains kept. Records with the same CDR3 protein are collapsed into one entry carrying the most frequent genes and DNA. The sample contains approximately 700,000 distinct CDR3 sequences, about 15% of them found a single time. The ten largest clonotypes hold under 14% of the sample. The sample in question was PBMCs from blood, obtained 12 days after vaccination. The receptors originated from a man in his fifties who received an inactivated influenza vaccine. Donor details come from another sample of the same person, matched by shared clones.

There are a few counts of this clonotype. This chain uses TRBV3-1 with TRBJ2-3; D gene unclear. This CDR3 is 15 amino acids long. Looked up from germline, CDR1 is LGHDT and CDR2 is YNNKEL (reference sequence). Deletions cut 1 base from V and 3 bases from J, with 11 bases between. DNA of the CDR3: TGTGCCAGCAGCCAAGGGCTGACCGCGACAGATACGCAGTATTTT. As protein: CASSQGLTATDTQYF.

For the CDR3, the DNA is TGTGCCACCAGCGGCAGGGAGTTAACTGAAGCTTTCTTT. Translating gives CATSGRELTEAFF. V gene TRBV15 combines with J gene TRBJ1-1; D perhaps matches TRBD1 (5 bases). The CDR3 has 13 residues. Trimming took off 5 bases at V and 5 bases at J, with 12 bases between the two ends. Germline lookup yields CDR1 LNHNV and CDR2 YYDKDF (reference sequence).

This chain uses TRBV7-2 with TRBJ2-2, with 13 nucleotides matching TRBD2. J gave up 7 bases and V 5 bases, and 7 bases lay outside the gene matches. In germline, CDR1 is SGHTA, CDR2 FQGNSA. This CDR3 contains 16 residues. The CDR3 DNA reads as TGTGCCAGCAGCACAGGACTAGCGGGAGTTGTCGGGGAGCTGTTTTTT. Translated: CASSTGLAGVVGELFF.

This clonotype has a handful of counts. The chain couples TRBV5-1 to TRBJ2-5, with 9 bases that match TRBD1. There are 16 residues in the CDR3. Germline CDR1 reads SGHRS; CDR2 reads YFSETQ. V lost 4 bases, J lost 5 bases, and 12 bases stayed unmatched. CDR3 sequence reads: CASSPTTGGYVETQYF. In nucleotides, the CDR3 is TGCGCCAGCAGCCCAACGACAGGGGGGTATGTGGAGACCCAGTACTTC.

The chain recombines TRBV19 with TRBJ2-2, with 9 positions matching TRBD2. The CDR3 runs to 14 residues. Trimming at V came to 7 bases and at J to 3 bases, leaving 3 bases not matched to a gene. Per the germline V gene, CDR1 is LNHDA and CDR2 is SQIVND (reference sequence). DNA of the CDR3: TGTGCCAGTAAAAAGCGGGAGGACACCGGGGAGCTGTTTTTT. This gives the protein CASKKREDTGELFF. Full variable domain (remainder filled in from reference TRBV19 and TRBJ2-2): DGGITQSPKYLFRKEGQNVTLSCEQNLNHDAMYWYRQDPGQGLRLIYYSQIVNDFQKGDIAEGYSVSREKKESFPLTVTSAQKNPTAFYLCASKKREDTGELFFGEGSRLTVL.

This clonotype has just a few counts. CDR3 sequence: CASRQEADCGSVTDTQYF. CDR3 sequence (DNA): TGTGCCAGCAGACAGGAGGCTGATTGCGGGAGTGTCACAGATACGCAGTATTTT. The J gene is TRBJ2-3, the V gene TRBV7-6; 7 bases map to TRBD2. The ends lost 6 bases at V and 2 bases at J; junction bases unmatched: 17. This CDR3 is 18 amino acids long. Germline-derived CDR1 and CDR2 are SGHVS and FNYEAQ.

The V gene is TRBV6-1, the J gene TRBJ1-5; no firm D call. This CDR3 comprises 15 residues. V was shortened by 6 bases and J by 0 bases, with 12 bases between the two germline ends. Germline CDR1 reads MNHNS; CDR2 reads SASEGT. CDR3 in amino acids: CASSPKTHSNQPQHF. The CDR3 DNA is TGTGCCAGCAGCCCGAAGACCCATAGCAATCAGCCCCAGCATTTT.

This clonotype was detected ten times or more. The chain employs TRBV29-1 and TRBJ2-1, with 11 bases aligning to TRBD2. The V and J ends lost 4 bases and 12 bases, in that order; junction bases with no gene match: 11. The CDR3 is 14 residues long. CDR1 SQVTM and CDR2 ANQGSEA come from the germline V gene. The CDR3 DNA reads TGCAGCGTTGTTAACCCAATAGCGGGGGGGCCGCAGTTCTTC. It specifies CSVVNPIAGGPQFF.

This clonotype occurred once. V usage is TRBV5-1 and J usage is TRBJ2-1; D gene uncertain. The CDR3 has 14 amino acids. CDR1 and CDR2 (germline): SGHRS, YFSETQ. V shed 2 bases and J shed 5 bases, with 11 bases lying between them. The CDR3 bases are TGCGCCAGCAGCTTAGAGTTGCGGCACAATGAGCAGTTCTTC. Protein sequence: CASSLELRHNEQFF. The full variable domain, its missing parts supplied by reference TRBV5-1 and TRBJ2-1, is KAGVTQTPRYLIKTRGQQVTLSCSPISGHRSVSWYQQTPGQGLQFLFEYFSETQRNKGNFPGRFSGRQFSNSRSEMNVSTLELGDSALYLCASSLELRHNEQFFGPGTRLTVL.

The chain employs TRBV11-2 and TRBJ2-4; D is perhaps TRBD2 (6 bases). V was shortened by 2 bases and J by 1 base, with 12 bases between the two germline ends. This CDR3 has 16 residues. The germline V gene encodes CDR1 SGHAT and CDR2 FQNNGV. The CDR3 region is CASSLSASVAKNIQYF. In DNA, the CDR3 is TGTGCCAGCAGCTTATCAGCTAGCGTCGCCAAAAACATTCAGTACTTC.

This clonotype was seen only a few times. The chain couples TRBV6-2 or TRBV6-3 to TRBJ2-3; D gene uncertain. Per germline, CDR1 MNHEY and CDR2 SVGEGT. This CDR3 has 15 amino acids. Trimming removed 8 bases at V and 0 bases at J, with 15 bases between. CDR3 DNA sequence: TGTGCCAGCGGAGAGACCGGGCAGAGCACAGATACGCAGTATTTT. Translating gives CASGETGQSTDTQYF.

In this sample, this clonotype turned up a few times. The chain uses TRBV4-3 and TRBJ2-7, with a possible D match to TRBD2 (6 bases). The germline V gene encodes CDR1 LGHNA and CDR2 YSLEER. The CDR3 totals 16 residues. V lost 0 bases and J lost 4, with 16 bases in between. CDR3: CASSQEKYGGWYEQYF. The CDR3 DNA reads TGCGCCAGCAGCCAAGAGAAGTACGGGGGTTGGTACGAGCAGTACTTC.

This chain connects TRBV20-1 to TRBJ2-5; a possible D gene is TRBD1 (5 bases). The CDR3 is 15 residues long. Germline values: CDR1 DFQATT, CDR2 SNEGSKA (reference sequence). V was cut by 1 base and J by 0 bases, with 12 bases left in between. The CDR3 region has the DNA TGCAGTGCTAGAGCAATACAGGAAAACCAAGAGACCCAGTACTTC. This translates into CSARAIQENQETQYF.

V usage is TRBV7-9 and J usage is TRBJ2-1, with 8 bases identical to TRBD2. The CDR3 length is 15 residues. Germline lookup yields CDR1 SEHNR and CDR2 FQNEAQ (reference sequence). With V trimmed by 5 bases and J by 4 bases, 7 bases remained unmatched. CDR3 loop: CASSPTSGQYNEQFF. The CDR3 coding sequence is TGTGCCAGCAGCCCCACTAGCGGACAGTACAATGAGCAGTTCTTC.

This clonotype has a count of ten or more. V is TRBV28 and J is TRBJ2-1; TRBD2 aligns across 11 bases. V was pared by 6 bases and J by 7 bases, with 11 bases of the junction left unmatched. This CDR3 has 16 residues. CDR1 MDHEN and CDR2 SYDVKM come from the germline V gene. CDR3 protein: CASSRLAGGLSNEQFF. In DNA form, the CDR3 reads TGTGCCAGCAGCAGATTAGCGGGGGGGCTGTCAAATGAGCAGTTCTTC.

This clonotype turned up a few times. The chain combines TRBV5-1 with TRBJ2-7; the D gene is possibly TRBD1 (6 bases). Looked up from germline, CDR1 is SGHRS and CDR2 is YFSETQ. V dropped 4 bases and J dropped 0 bases, with 11 bases sitting between them. The CDR3 runs 14 residues. The CDR3 bases are TGCGCCAGCAGCACGGGACACAGCTCCTACGAGCAGTACTTC. It encodes CASSTGHSSYEQYF.

This clonotype was recorded only once. This may be a read error, as it is one base from a much larger clone. The chain is built from TRBV4-1 and TRBJ2-2; 9 nucleotides line up with TRBD1. V shed 8 bases, J shed 1 base, and the junction held 8 bases outside the gene matches. Germline V gene data show CDR1 as MGHRA and CDR2 as YSYEKL. The CDR3 spans 16 residues. The CDR3 is CASRLRTGENTGELFF. In nucleotides, the CDR3 is TGCGCCAGCCGCCTACGGACAGGGGAGAACACCGGGGAGCTGTTTTTT.

As to this clonotype: Being one base from a much bigger clone, this may be a read error. The chain joins TRBV10-3 to TRBJ2-5, with TRBD1 matching over 9 bases. This CDR3 is 16 amino acids long. Germline CDR1 ENHRY, CDR2 SYGVKD. The CDR3 sequence is CAVSDPGQGKSETQYF. As DNA, the CDR3 is TGTGCCGTCAGTGACCCGGGACAGGGTAAATCGGAGACCCAGTACTTC.